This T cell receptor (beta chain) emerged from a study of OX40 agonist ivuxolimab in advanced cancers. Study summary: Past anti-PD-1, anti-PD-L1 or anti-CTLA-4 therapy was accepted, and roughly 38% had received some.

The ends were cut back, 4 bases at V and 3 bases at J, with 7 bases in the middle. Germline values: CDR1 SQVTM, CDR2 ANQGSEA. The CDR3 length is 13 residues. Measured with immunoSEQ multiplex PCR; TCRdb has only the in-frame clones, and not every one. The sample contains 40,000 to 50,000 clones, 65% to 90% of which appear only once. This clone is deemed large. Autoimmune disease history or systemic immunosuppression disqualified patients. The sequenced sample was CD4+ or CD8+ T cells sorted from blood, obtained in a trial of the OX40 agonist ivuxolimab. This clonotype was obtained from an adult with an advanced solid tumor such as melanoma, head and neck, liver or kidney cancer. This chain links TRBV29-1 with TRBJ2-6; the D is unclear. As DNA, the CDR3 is TGCAGCGTTGTAACATTTGGGGCCAACGTCCTGACTTTC. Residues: CSVVTFGANVLTF.